These 16 T cell receptor beta chains share one sample of origin, sequenced in a study of T cell repertoires in cytomegalovirus infection. TCRdb reanalysed the reads using MiXCR and keeps one entry per CDR3 protein. This sample has 750,000 to 950,000 distinct CDR3 sequences, with almost 30% found just once. These TCRs' antigens remain unknown. The material sequenced was cultured CD8+ T cells from PBMCs, taken from culture after CMV antigen stimulation. The receptors were gathered from a human donor in good health (CMV status not recorded). Some clones in this sample may be carry-over from other donors' samples.

A remark on this clonotype: One end of the junction does not line up with germline, which may come from a read error. The rearrangement joins TRBV7-7 to TRBJ2-3; D is uncertain. This CDR3 has 13 residues. Looked up from germline, CDR1 is SSHAT and CDR2 is FNYEAQ (reference sequence). CDR3 region: CASSLDDTDTQYF. CDR3 in DNA: TGTGCTAGCAGCTTAGATGATACAGATACGCAGTATTTT.

In this sample, this clonotype turned up a few times. The chain carries TRBV12-3 or TRBV12-4 and TRBJ2-1; D may be TRBD2 (8 bases). The CDR3 runs to 16 residues. Trimming removed 5 bases from V and 9 bases from J, with 23 bases in between. The CDR3 here is CASSPPRGRGAGEQFF. Here the CDR3 DNA reads TGTGCCAGCAGTCCTCCTAGGGGGCGGGGGGCGGGTGAGCAGTTCTTC.

The V and J genes are TRBV6-1 and TRBJ2-1; D is unresolved. This CDR3 is 14 amino acids long. Germline V gene sequence: CDR1 MNHNS, CDR2 SASEGT. The V and J ends lost 1 base and 3 bases respectively, with 7 bases between them. The CDR3 loop is CASSEELYYNEQFF. The CDR3, as DNA: TGTGCCAGCAGTGAAGAACTGTACTACAATGAGCAGTTCTTC.

The chain carries TRBV12-3 or TRBV12-4 and TRBJ1-1; the match to TRBD1 covers 8 bases. CDR3 size: 14 residues. V lost 7 bases, J lost 3 bases, and 7 bases stayed unmatched. The CDR3 loop reads CASTRPTGDTEAFF. CDR3 nucleotides: TGTGCCAGCACCCGCCCGACAGGGGACACTGAAGCTTTCTTT.

The rearrangement links TRBV28 to TRBJ2-1, with TRBD2 matching 12 bases. This CDR3 has 20 amino acids. The ends lost 5 bases at V and 0 bases at J; junction bases unmatched: 14. Germline assignment: CDR1 MDHEN and CDR2 SYDVKM. The CDR3 DNA is TGTGCCAGCAGTCCCAACCTTCGACTAGCGGGGGTAAGCTCCTACAATGAGCAGTTCTTC. Encoded protein: CASSPNLRLAGVSSYNEQFF.

This clonotype was picked up many times. The chain couples TRBV6-1 to TRBJ1-4; 8 bases match TRBD1. The CDR3 extends over 14 amino acids. The V gene's germline CDR1 is MNHNS and CDR2 SASEGT. V lost 6 bases, J lost 8 bases, and 8 bases stayed unmatched. CDR3 DNA: TGTGCCAGCAGCGTGGACAGGGTTGGGGAAAAACTGTTTTTT. Protein: CASSVDRVGEKLFF.

The chain is built from TRBV6-8 and TRBJ2-3; D gene uncertain. Trimming cost V 5 bases and J 0 bases, with 9 bases left between them. Germline V gives CDR1 MNHGY, CDR2 SAAAGT. CDR3 length: 14 residues. Here the CDR3 reads CASSDVTSTDTQYF. In nucleotides, the CDR3 is TGTGCCAGCAGTGACGTGACTAGCACAGATACGCAGTATTTT.

This clonotype was seen a handful of times. V and J are TRBV19 and TRBJ2-1, with D possibly TRBD2 on 5 matching bases. This CDR3 comprises 16 residues. V gave up 2 bases and J gave up 7 bases, with 18 bases separating them. Germline CDR1 LNHDA, CDR2 SQIVND (reference sequence). CDR3 bases: TGTGCCAGTAGTATACAAGGAGCGGTCTTATGGAATGAGCAGTTCTTC. It yields the protein CASSIQGAVLWNEQFF.

At least ten counts were recorded for this clonotype. V is TRBV7-6 and J is TRBJ1-2, with 8 bases fitting TRBD1. The CDR3 is made up of 13 amino acids. Per germline, CDR1 SGHVS and CDR2 FNYEAQ. V dropped 5 bases and J dropped 8; count of bases not matched to a gene: 7. For the CDR3, the DNA is TGTGCCAGCAGCCCCGACAGGGGCGGAGGCTACACCTTC. Translated: CASSPDRGGGYTF.

This clonotype has a handful of counts. One end of the junction varies from germline; a read error may be responsible. The chain uses TRBV4-1 and TRBJ1-1; no clear D. The CDR3 covers 14 residues. CDR1 is MGHRA and CDR2 is YSYEKL in the germline V gene. The chain's CDR3 is CASSPYLENTEAFF. CDR3 DNA: TGTGCCAGCAGCCCTTACCTAGAAAACACTGAAGCTTTCTTT.

The J gene is TRBJ2-5, the V gene TRBV7-2; 8 nucleotides match TRBD2. This CDR3 is 18 amino acids long. With V trimmed by 1 base and J by 0 bases, 10 bases remained unmatched. Germline values: CDR1 SGHTA, CDR2 FQGNSA. CDR3 coding DNA: TGTGCCAGCAGCTTAGACGGGACGGGGCGGGGGGACCAAGAGACCCAGTACTTC. It translates to CASSLDGTGRGDQETQYF.

The chain employs TRBV20-1 and TRBJ2-5; the match to TRBD2 covers 13 bases. Germline lookup yields CDR1 DFQATT and CDR2 SNEGSKA (reference sequence). This CDR3 has 14 residues. With V trimmed by 7 bases and J by 9 bases, 11 bases remained unmatched. The CDR3 DNA follows: TGCAGTGTTTTTACTAGCGGGGGGGCTTTCCCCCAGTACTTC. This translates into CSVFTSGGAFPQYF.

This clonotype was seen many times. The chain combines TRBV7-8 with TRBJ2-7, with D uncertain. Per the germline V gene, CDR1 is SGHVS and CDR2 is FQNEAQ. V was shortened by 3 bases and J by 0 bases, with 6 bases between the two germline ends. The CDR3 length is 13 residues. The CDR3 region is CASSFESSYEQYV. The CDR3 region has the DNA TGTGCCAGCAGCTTCGAGAGCTCCTACGAGCAGTACGTC.

This clonotype was seen a few times. Because the CDR3 is missing its conserved closing phenylalanine or tryptophan, this is likely a read error. The limits of the CDR3 on the DNA are not certain, so only TCRdb's listed CDR3 is given. The chain is built from TRBV7-6 and TRBJ2-1; TRBD1 was called by the table and not checked on the DNA. Germline loops: CDR1 SGHVS, CDR2 FNYEAQ. The CDR3 sequence runs 12 residues, both termini included. CDR3 sequence: CASSLGGGRIFP.

This clonotype has a count of ten or more. The chain combines TRBV19 with TRBJ1-1; 7 nucleotides line up with TRBD1. Germline lookup yields CDR1 LNHDA and CDR2 SQIVND (reference sequence). V was pared by 6 bases and J by 5 bases, with 6 bases of the junction left unmatched. The CDR3 is 13 residues long. As DNA, the CDR3 is TGTGCCAGTAGCCCGACAGGGTTTACTGAAGCTTTCTTT. It translates to CASSPTGFTEAFF.

Many counts were recorded for this clonotype. The chain links TRBV12-3 or TRBV12-4 to TRBJ2-3; TRBD2 aligns across 8 bases. This CDR3 comprises 15 residues. V was pared by 4 bases and J by 3 bases, with 6 bases of the junction left unmatched. The DNA of the CDR3 is TGTGCCAGCAGTTCCCGGGTAGCGGGGACAGATACGCAGTATTTT. Protein sequence: CASSSRVAGTDTQYF.